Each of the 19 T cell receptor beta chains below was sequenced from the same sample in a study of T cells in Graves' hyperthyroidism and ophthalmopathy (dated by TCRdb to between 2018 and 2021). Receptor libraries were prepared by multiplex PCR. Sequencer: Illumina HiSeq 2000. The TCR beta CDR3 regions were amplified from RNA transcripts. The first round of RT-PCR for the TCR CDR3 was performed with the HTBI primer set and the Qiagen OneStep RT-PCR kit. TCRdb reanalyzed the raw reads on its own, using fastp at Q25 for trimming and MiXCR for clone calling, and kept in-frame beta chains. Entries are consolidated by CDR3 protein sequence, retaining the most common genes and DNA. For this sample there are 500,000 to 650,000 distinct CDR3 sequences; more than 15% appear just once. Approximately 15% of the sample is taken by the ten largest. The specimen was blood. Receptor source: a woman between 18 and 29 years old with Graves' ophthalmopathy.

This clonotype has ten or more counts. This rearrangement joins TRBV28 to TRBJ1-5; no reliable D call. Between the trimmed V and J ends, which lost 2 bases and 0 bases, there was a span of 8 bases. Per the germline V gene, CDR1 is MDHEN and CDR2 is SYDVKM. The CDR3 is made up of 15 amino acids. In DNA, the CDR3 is TGTGCCAGCAGTTTAGGTGCTAATAGCAATCAGCCCCAGCATTTT. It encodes CASSLGANSNQPQHF.

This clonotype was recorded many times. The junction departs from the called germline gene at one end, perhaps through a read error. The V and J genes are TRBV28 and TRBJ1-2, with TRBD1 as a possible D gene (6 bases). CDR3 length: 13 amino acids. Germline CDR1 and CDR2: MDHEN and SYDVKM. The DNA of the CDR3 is TGTGCCAGCAGTCCTCAGGGGCCCTATGGCTACGCCTTC. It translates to CASSPQGPYGYAF.

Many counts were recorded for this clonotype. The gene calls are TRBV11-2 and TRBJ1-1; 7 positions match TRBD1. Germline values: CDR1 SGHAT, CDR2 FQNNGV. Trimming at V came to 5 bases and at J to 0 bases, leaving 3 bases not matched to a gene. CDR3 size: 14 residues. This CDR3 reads CASSSDRVNTEAFF. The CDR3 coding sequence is TGTGCCAGCAGCAGCGACAGGGTGAACACTGAAGCTTTCTTT. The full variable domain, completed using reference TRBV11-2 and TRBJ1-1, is EAGVAQSPRYKIIEKRQSVAFWCNPISGHATLYWYQQILGQGPKLLIQFQNNGVVDDSQLPKDRFSAERLKGVDSTLKIQPAKLEDSAVYLCASSSDRVNTEAFFGQGTRLTVV.

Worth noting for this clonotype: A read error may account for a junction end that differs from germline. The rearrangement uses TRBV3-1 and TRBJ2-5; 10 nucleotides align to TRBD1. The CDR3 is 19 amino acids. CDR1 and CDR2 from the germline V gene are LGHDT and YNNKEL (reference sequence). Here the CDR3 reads CASSEVTGQGHWMGKTQHF. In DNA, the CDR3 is TGTGCCAGCAGCGAGGTGACGGGACAGGGGCACTGGATGGGTAAGACCCAGCACTTC.

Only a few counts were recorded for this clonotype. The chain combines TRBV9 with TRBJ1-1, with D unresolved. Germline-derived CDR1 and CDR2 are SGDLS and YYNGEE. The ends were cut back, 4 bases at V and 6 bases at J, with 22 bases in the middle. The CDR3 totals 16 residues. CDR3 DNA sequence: TGTGCCAGCAGCCCTTACGGGAACCCGACTGGGTCTGAAGCTTTCTTT. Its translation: CASSPYGNPTGSEAFF.

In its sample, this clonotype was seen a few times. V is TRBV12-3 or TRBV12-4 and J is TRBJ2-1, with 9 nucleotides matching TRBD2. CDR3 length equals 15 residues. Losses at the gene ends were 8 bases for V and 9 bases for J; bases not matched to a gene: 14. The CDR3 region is CASESTGLAGREQFF. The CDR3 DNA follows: TGTGCCAGCGAATCAACAGGGCTAGCGGGACGTGAGCAGTTCTTC.

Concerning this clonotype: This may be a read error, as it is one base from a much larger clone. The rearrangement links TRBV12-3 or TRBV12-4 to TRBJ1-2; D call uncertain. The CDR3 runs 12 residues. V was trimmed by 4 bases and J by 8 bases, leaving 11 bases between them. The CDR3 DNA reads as TGTGCCAGCAGTTCCACATTGGGGGGCTACACCTTC. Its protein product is CASSSTLGGYTF.

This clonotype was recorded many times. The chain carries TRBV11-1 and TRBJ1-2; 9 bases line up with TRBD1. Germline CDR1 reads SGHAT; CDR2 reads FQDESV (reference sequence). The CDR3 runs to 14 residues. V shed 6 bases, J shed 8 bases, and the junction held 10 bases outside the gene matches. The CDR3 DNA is TGTGCCAGCAGTTCCAGACAGGGGGTAGGAGGCTACACCTTC. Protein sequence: CASSSRQGVGGYTF.

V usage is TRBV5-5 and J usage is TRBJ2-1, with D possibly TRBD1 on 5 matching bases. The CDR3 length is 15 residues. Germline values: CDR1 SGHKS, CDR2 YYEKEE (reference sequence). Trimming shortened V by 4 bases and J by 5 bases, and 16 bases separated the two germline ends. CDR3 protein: CASSRKTERNNEQFF. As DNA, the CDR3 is TGTGCCAGCAGCCGTAAGACAGAAAGAAACAATGAGCAGTTCTTC. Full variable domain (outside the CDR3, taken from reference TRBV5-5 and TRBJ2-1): DAGVTQSPTHLIKTRGQQVTLRCSPISGHKSVSWYQQVLGQGPQFIFQYYEKEERGRGNFPDRFSARQFPNYSSELNVNALLLGDSALYLCASSRKTERNNEQFFGPGTRLTVL.

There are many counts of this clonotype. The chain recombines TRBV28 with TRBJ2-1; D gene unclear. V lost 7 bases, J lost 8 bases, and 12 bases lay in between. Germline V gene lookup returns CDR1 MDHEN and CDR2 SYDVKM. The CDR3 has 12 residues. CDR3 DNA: TGTGCCAGCACCCTAGACTTGTATGAGCAGTTCTTC. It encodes CASTLDLYEQFF. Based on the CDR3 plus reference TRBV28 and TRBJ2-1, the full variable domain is DVKVTQSSRYLVKRTGEKVFLECVQDMDHENMFWYRQDPGLGLRLIYFSYDVKMKEKGDIPEGYSVSREKKERFSLILESASTNQTSMYLCASTLDLYEQFFGPGTRLTVL.

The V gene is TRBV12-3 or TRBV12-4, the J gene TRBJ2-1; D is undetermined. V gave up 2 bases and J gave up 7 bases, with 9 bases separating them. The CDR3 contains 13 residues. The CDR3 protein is CASSLTRWNEQFF. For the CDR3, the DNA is TGTGCCAGCAGTTTAACCCGGTGGAATGAGCAGTTCTTC.

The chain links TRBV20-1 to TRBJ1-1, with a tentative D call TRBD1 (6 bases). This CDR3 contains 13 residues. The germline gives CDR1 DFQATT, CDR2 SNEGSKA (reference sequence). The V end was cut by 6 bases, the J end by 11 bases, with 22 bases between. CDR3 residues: CSAQHLDRLEAFF. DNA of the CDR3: TGCAGTGCCCAACATCTGGACAGATTAGAGGCTTTCTTT.

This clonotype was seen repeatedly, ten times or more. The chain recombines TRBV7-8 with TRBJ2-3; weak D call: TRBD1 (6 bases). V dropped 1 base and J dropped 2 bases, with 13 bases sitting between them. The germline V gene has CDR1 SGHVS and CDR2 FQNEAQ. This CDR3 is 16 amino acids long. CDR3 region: CASSLEVQGITDTQYF. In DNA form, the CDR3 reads TGTGCCAGCAGCTTAGAGGTGCAGGGGATCACAGATACGCAGTATTTT.

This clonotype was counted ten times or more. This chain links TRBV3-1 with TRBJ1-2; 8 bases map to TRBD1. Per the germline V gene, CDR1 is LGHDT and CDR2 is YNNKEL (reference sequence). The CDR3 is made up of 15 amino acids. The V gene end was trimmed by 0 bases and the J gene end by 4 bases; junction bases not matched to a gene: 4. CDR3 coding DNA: TGTGCCAGCAGCCAAGACTGGACAGGGAGCTATGGCTACACCTTC. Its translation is CASSQDWTGSYGYTF.

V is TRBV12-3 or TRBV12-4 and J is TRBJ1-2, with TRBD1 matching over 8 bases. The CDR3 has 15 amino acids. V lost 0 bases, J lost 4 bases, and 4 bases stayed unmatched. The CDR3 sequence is CASSLATGGVYGYTF. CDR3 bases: TGTGCCAGCAGTTTAGCAACAGGGGGTGTCTATGGCTACACCTTC.

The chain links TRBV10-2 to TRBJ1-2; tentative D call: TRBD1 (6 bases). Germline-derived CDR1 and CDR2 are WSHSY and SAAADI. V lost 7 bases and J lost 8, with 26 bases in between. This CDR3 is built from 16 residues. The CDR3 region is CASNGGTTGTLGGYTF. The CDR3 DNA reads TGCGCCAGCAACGGGGGGACAACAGGGACCCTGGGAGGCTACACCTTC.

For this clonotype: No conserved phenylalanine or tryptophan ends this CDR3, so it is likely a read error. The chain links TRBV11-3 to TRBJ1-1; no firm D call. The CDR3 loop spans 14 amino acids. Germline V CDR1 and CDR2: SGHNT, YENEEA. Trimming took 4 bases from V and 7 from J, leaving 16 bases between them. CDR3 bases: TGTGCCAGCAGCTCGCCGGCAGATCCCAATGAAGCTTTCCTT. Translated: CASSSPADPNEAFL.

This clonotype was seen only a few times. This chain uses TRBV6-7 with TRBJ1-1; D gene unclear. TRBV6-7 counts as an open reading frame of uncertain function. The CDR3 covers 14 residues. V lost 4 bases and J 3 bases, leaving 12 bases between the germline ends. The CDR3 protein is CASSSPEADTEAFF. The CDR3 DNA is TGTGCCAGCAGTTCGCCTGAGGCGGACACTGAAGCTTTCTTT.

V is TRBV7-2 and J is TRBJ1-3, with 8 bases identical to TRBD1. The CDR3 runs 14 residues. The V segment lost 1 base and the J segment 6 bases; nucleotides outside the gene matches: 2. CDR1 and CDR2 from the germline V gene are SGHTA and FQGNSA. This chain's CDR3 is CASSLGTGSNTIYF. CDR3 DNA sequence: TGTGCCAGCAGCTTAGGGACAGGGTCAAACACCATATATTTT.